The source of this T cell receptor beta chain is a study of molecular identifiers for immune sequencing clone quantification. Study results and caveats: The share of molecules held by clones above 20 RNA copies was over 99% in effector cells and under 1% in naive cells.

Investigators produced naive CD8 libraries from about 20,000 to 1,000,000 sorted cells, drawing on 10%, 30% or 50% RNA. TCRdb redid the calling of the PCR reads with MiXCR, one entry per CDR3 protein. The table records about 640,000 distinct CDR3 sequences, about 20% of them present only once. This clonotype was found many times. What it recognizes is unknown. In germline, CDR1 is SGHVS, CDR2 FNYEAQ. This CDR3 comprises 17 residues. V lost 1 base and J lost 2; bases outside the gene matches: 9. The chain joins TRBV7-6 to TRBJ2-7, with 9 positions matching TRBD2. This clonotype was obtained from a human donor in good health. Some libraries in this study had Jurkat cell RNA spiked in. Material: naive CD8+ T cells from blood, with Jurkat cell RNA spiked in. Subset indicated: FACS-sorted CD8+CD4-CCR7+CD45RA+ naive T cells. Written as DNA, the CDR3 is TGTGCCAGCAGCTTAGGGTCCGCAAGGACTAGCGCCTACGAGCAGTACTTC. Translation gives CASSLGSARTSAYEQYF.